One sample yielded the 16 T cell receptor beta chains listed below, sequenced in a study of T cell responses to AZD1222 COVID-19 vaccine. Generated by immunoSEQ multiplex PCR, the TCRdb table keeps only in-frame clones and is missing some. The profile shows 96,000 or so clones, around 90% of them singletons. This specimen was peripheral blood, taken on day 0 of AZD1222 vaccination. All receptors come from an adult in good health.

This sequence joins TRBV4-3 and TRBJ1-1; 7 nucleotides align to TRBD1. The CDR3 is 15 residues long. The J segment lost 4 bases and the V segment lost 1 base, leaving 6 bases of the junction unmatched. The germline V gene has CDR1 LGHNA and CDR2 YSLEER. This CDR3 is CASSQGTGGATEAFF. The CDR3 bases are TGCGCCAGCAGCCAAGGGACAGGTGGGGCCACTGAAGCTTTCTTT.

The CDR3: CASSPPAATLYGYTF. CDR3 sequence (DNA): TGTGCCAGCTCACCACCGGCGGCAACCCTCTATGGCTACACCTTC. This chain joins TRBV18 and TRBJ1-2; D remains unclear. Trimming pared 0 bases from V and 4 bases from J, leaving 12 bases between. Germline V CDR1 and CDR2: KGHSH, LQKENI. The CDR3 covers 15 residues.

CDR3 amino acids: CASSLGITENTEAFF. CDR3 coding DNA: TGTGCCAGCAGCTTAGGGATCACCGAGAACACTGAAGCTTTCTTT. This chain uses TRBV7-9 with TRBJ1-1; D is undetermined. V dropped 1 base and J dropped 1 base, with 10 bases sitting between them. The V gene's germline CDR1 is SEHNR and CDR2 FQNEAQ (reference sequence). This CDR3 has 15 amino acids.

Of note for this clone: A read error may account for a junction end that differs from germline. The chain links TRBV7-7 to TRBJ1-1, with D unclear. The CDR3 is 12 amino acids. CDR1 SSHAT and CDR2 FNYEAQ come from the germline V gene (reference sequence). The CDR3 DNA reads as TGTGCTAGCAGCTTAGATTGGTTTGAAGCTTTCTTT. This encodes CASSLDWFEAFF.

V and J are TRBV6-2 or TRBV6-3 and TRBJ1-2, with 9 bases fitting TRBD1. The CDR3 totals 13 residues. The V segment lost 5 bases and the J segment 8 bases; nucleotides outside the gene matches: 6. The germline CDR1 and CDR2 sequences are MNHEY and SVGEGT. For the CDR3, the DNA is TGTGCCAGCAGTATGGGACAGGGCCGAGGCTACACCTTC. Protein: CASSMGQGRGYTF.

CDR3 nucleotide sequence: TGTGCCAGTAGTAAATACAGGGAAAATGAGCAGTTCTTC. It encodes CASSKYRENEQFF. The chain employs TRBV19 and TRBJ2-1; tentatively, D is TRBD1 (6 bases). The CDR3 contains 13 residues. Trimming removed 4 bases from V and 7 bases from J, with 11 bases in between. The V gene's germline CDR1 is LNHDA and CDR2 SQIVND (reference sequence).

CDR3 protein: CASSIGRTGIDTQYF. CDR3 coding DNA: TGTGCCAGTAGTATAGGCAGGACAGGGATAGATACGCAGTATTTT. The chain couples TRBV19 to TRBJ2-3; 8 bases are shared with TRBD1. This CDR3 is 15 amino acids long. In germline, CDR1 is LNHDA, CDR2 SQIVND (reference sequence). The J segment lost 5 bases and the V segment lost 1 base, leaving 5 bases of the junction unmatched.

The chain uses TRBV6-5 and TRBJ2-7; 8 bases agree with TRBD1. Germline CDR1 reads MNHEY; CDR2 reads SVGAGI. Trimming removed 7 bases from V and 4 bases from J; junction bases left unmatched: 9. CDR3 length equals 14 residues. This CDR3 is CASTVGQGGYEQYF. CDR3 sequence (DNA): TGTGCCAGCACCGTCGGACAGGGTGGGTACGAGCAGTACTTC.

The chain couples TRBV28 to TRBJ2-5; 7 bases fit TRBD1. CDR3 length equals 17 residues. Germline CDR1 and CDR2: MDHEN and SYDVKM. Trimming at V came to 1 base and at J to 4 bases, leaving 12 bases not matched to a gene. The CDR3 reads CASSLYLLDRVRETQYF. CDR3 nucleotide sequence: TGTGCCAGCAGTTTATACCTGCTCGACAGGGTACGAGAGACCCAGTACTTC. Full variable domain (outside the CDR3, taken from reference TRBV28 and TRBJ2-5): DVKVTQSSRYLVKRTGEKVFLECVQDMDHENMFWYRQDPGLGLRLIYFSYDVKMKEKGDIPEGYSVSREKKERFSLILESASTNQTSMYLCASSLYLLDRVRETQYFGPGTRLLVL.

The CDR3 region has the DNA TGCAGCGTAAACAGGGGAGGGGGTACTGAAGCTTTCTTT. It codes for CSVNRGGGTEAFF. This chain joins TRBV29-1 and TRBJ1-1; 7 positions match TRBD1. CDR1 SQVTM and CDR2 ANQGSEA come from the germline V gene. V gave up 6 bases and J gave up 5 bases; unmatched junction bases: 9. CDR3 length equals 13 residues.

The chain is built from TRBV12-3 or TRBV12-4 and TRBJ2-7; D gene uncertain. The V end was cut by 6 bases, the J end by 4 bases, with 13 bases between. The CDR3 is 13 amino acids. The CDR3 is CASSSTTAYEQYF. The CDR3 nucleotides read TGTGCCAGCAGCTCCACGACTGCATACGAGCAGTACTTC.

The chain has TRBV19 and TRBJ1-4; D gene uncertain. V gave up 3 bases and J gave up 8 bases, with 13 bases separating them. The CDR3 sequence is 14 residues long. Germline CDR1 and CDR2: LNHDA and SQIVND (reference sequence). CDR3 coding DNA: TGTGCCAGTAGTATTAGCTCGACACCAGAAAAACTGTTTTTT. It is translated as CASSISSTPEKLFF. The variable domain in full, with the rest retrieved from reference TRBV19 and TRBJ1-4, is DGGITQSPKYLFRKEGQNVTLSCEQNLNHDAMYWYRQDPGQGLRLIYYSQIVNDFQKGDIAEGYSVSREKKESFPLTVTSAQKNPTAFYLCASSISSTPEKLFFGSGTQLSVL.

The chain combines TRBV12-3 or TRBV12-4 with TRBJ2-7, with 8 nucleotides matching TRBD1. The CDR3 is 13 residues long. V dropped 5 bases and J dropped 5; count of bases not matched to a gene: 5. CDR3 DNA sequence: TGTGCCAGCAGTCGGACAGGGTTAAACGAGCAGTACTTC. Its protein product is CASSRTGLNEQYF.

The chain joins TRBV18 to TRBJ2-3, with 10 bases aligning to TRBD2. CDR1 is KGHSH and CDR2 is LQKENI in the germline V gene. The CDR3 totals 17 residues. J gave up 5 bases and V 2 bases, and 10 bases lay outside the gene matches. CDR3 sequence reads: CASSPRSGRAKVDTQYF. CDR3 DNA sequence: TGTGCCAGCTCACCAAGAAGCGGGAGGGCCAAAGTAGATACGCAGTATTTT.

The rearrangement joins TRBV9 to TRBJ2-3; 7 bases fit TRBD1. CDR1 and CDR2 from the germline V gene are SGDLS and YYNGEE. The junction had 8 bases not matched to a gene; V was cut back by 4 bases and J by 12 bases. The CDR3 extends over 12 amino acids. DNA for the CDR3: TGTGCCAGCAGCCCCTCAGGGGGACAACAGTATTTT. The encoded protein is CASSPSGGQQYF.

The chain recombines TRBV5-5 with TRBJ2-7; D might be TRBD1 (6 bases). Trimming left V 1 base short and J 2 bases short, with 10 bases between. This CDR3 spans 14 amino acids. Germline V gene data show CDR1 as SGHKS and CDR2 as YYEKEE (reference sequence). CDR3 sequence reads: CASSLPTGPYEQYF. The CDR3 bases are TGTGCCAGCAGCTTGCCGACAGGACCCTACGAGCAGTACTTC.